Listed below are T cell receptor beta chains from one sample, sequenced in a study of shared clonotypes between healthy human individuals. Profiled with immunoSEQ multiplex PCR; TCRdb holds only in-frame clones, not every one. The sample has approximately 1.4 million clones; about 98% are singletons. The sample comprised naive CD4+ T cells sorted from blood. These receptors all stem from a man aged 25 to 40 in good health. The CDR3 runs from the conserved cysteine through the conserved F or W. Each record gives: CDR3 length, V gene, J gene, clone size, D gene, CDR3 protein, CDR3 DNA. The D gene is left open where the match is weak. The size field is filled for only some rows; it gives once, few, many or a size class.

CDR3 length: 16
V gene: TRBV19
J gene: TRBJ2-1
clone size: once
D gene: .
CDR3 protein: CASSISPGVSYNEQFF
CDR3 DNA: TGTGCCAGTAGTATATCCCCGGGGGTTTCCTACAATGAGCAGTTCTTC

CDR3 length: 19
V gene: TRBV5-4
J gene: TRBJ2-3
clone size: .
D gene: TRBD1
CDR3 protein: CASTYPGQGHSGTTDTQYF
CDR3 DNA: TGTGCCAGCACCTATCCGGGACAGGGACATAGCGGAACCACAGATACGCAGTATTTT

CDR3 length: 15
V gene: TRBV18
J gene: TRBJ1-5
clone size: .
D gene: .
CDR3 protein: CASSPQALFDQPQHF
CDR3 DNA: TGTGCCAGCTCACCACAAGCTCTCTTTGATCAGCCCCAGCATTTT

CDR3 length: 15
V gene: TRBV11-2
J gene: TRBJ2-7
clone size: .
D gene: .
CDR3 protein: CASSQSRSFYYEQYF
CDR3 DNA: TGTGCCAGCAGCCAATCAAGGAGTTTCTACTACGAGCAGTACTTC

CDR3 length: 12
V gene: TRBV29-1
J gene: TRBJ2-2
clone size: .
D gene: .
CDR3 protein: CSVRQNTGELFF
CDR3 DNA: TGCAGCGTTCGGCAGAACACCGGGGAGCTGTTTTTT

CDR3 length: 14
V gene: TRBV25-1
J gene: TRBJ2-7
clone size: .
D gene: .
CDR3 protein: CATTSSGRGYEQYF
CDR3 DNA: TGTGCCACCACATCCTCCGGAAGGGGGTACGAGCAGTACTTC

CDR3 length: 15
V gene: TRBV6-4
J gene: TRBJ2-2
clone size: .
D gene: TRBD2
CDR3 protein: CASQKLAGVPRELFF
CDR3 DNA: TGTGCCAGTCAAAAACTAGCGGGGGTGCCGAGGGAGCTGTTTTTT

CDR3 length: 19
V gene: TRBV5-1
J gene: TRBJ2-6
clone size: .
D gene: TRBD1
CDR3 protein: CASSPRGTGGASGANVLTF
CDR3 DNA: TGCGCCAGCAGCCCGAGAGGGACAGGGGGCGCCTCTGGGGCCAACGTCCTGACTTTC

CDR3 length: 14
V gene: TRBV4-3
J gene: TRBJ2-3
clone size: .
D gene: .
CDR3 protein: CASSPSLGTDTQYF
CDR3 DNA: TGCGCCAGCAGCCCAAGTCTCGGCACAGATACGCAGTATTTT

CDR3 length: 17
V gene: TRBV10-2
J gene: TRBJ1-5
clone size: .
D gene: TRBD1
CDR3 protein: CASREGTGGNSNQPQHF
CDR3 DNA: TGCGCCAGCAGAGAAGGGACAGGGGGCAATAGTAATCAGCCCCAGCATTTT

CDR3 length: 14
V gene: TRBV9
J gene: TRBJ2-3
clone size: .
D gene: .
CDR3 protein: CASSSGAWTDTQYF
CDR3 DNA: TGTGCCAGCAGTTCAGGGGCTTGGACAGATACGCAGTATTTT

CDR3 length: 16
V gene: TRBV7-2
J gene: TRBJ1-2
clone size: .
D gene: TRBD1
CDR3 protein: CASSLGRTGGGYGYTF
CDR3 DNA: TGTGCCAGCAGCTTAGGGCGGACAGGGGGCGGGTATGGCTACACCTTC

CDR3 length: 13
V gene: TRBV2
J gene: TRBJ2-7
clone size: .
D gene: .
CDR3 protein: CASRGTGLYEQYF
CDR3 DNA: TGTGCCAGCAGGGGCACAGGGTTGTACGAGCAGTACTTC

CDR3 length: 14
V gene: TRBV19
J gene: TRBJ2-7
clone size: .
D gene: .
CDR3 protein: CASSRGGEPYEQYF
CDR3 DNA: TGTGCCAGTAGTAGGGGGGGCGAACCGTACGAGCAGTACTTC

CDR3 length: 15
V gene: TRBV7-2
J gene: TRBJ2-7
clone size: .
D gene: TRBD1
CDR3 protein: CASSQSGQGFYEQYF
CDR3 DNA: TGTGCCAGCAGTCAATCGGGACAGGGCTTCTACGAGCAGTACTTC

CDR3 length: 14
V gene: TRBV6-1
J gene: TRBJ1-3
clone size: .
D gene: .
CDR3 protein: CASSEGSSGNTIYF
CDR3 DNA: TGTGCCAGCAGTGAGGGCAGCTCTGGAAACACCATATATTTT

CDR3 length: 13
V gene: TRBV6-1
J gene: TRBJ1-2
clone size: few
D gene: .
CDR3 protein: CASQPGGPYGYTF
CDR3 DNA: TGTGCCAGCCAACCGGGAGGGCCCTATGGCTACACCTTC

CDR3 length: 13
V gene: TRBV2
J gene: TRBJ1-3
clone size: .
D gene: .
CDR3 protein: CASTGRSGNTIYF
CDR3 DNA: TGTGCCAGCACAGGGAGGTCTGGAAACACCATATATTTT

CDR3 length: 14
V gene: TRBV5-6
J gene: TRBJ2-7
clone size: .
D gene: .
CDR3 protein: CASKTGLVGYEQYF
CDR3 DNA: TGTGCCAGCAAGACAGGCCTAGTGGGGTACGAGCAGTACTTC

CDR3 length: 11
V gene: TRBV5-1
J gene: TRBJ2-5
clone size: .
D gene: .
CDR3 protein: CASSFGETQYF
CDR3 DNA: TGCGCCAGCAGCTTTGGGGAGACCCAGTACTTC

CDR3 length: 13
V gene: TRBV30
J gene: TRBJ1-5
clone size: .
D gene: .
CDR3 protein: CAWSGQDSQPQHF
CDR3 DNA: TGTGCCTGGAGTGGACAGGATAGTCAGCCCCAGCATTTT

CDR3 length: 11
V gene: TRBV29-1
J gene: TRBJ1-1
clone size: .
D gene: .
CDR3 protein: CSVESPGAAFF
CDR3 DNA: TGCAGCGTCGAGAGCCCAGGTGCGGCTTTCTTT

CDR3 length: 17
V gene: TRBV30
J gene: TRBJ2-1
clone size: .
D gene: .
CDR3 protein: CAWRRRDVMSSYNEQFF
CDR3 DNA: TGTGCCTGGAGAAGACGGGACGTGATGAGCTCCTACAATGAGCAGTTCTTC

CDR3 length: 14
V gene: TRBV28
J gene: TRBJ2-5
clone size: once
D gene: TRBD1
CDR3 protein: CASNRRGLQETQYF
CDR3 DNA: TGTGCCAGCAACCGTAGGGGGCTGCAAGAGACCCAGTACTTC

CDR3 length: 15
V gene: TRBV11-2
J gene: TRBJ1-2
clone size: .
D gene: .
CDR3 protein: CASSLGIGASYGYTF
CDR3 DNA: TGTGCCAGCAGCTTAGGTATAGGGGCCAGCTATGGCTACACCTTC

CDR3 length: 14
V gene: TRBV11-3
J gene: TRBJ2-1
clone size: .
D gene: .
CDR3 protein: CASSSRGGSNEQFF
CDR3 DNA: TGTGCCAGCAGCTCCCGAGGGGGATCCAATGAGCAGTTCTTC

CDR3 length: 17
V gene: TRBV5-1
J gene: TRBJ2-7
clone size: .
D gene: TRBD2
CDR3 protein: CASSRGTSGKDRYEQYF
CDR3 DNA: TGCGCCAGCAGCAGAGGGACTAGCGGGAAGGACAGGTACGAGCAGTACTTC

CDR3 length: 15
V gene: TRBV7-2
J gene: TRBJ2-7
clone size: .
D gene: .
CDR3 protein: CASSLGESGRYEQYF
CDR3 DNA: TGTGCCAGCAGCTTAGGGGAATCGGGGCGGTACGAGCAGTACTTC

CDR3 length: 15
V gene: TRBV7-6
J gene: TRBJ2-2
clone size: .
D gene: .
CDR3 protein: CASSPRGAVAGELFF
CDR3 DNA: TGTGCCAGCAGCCCCCGGGGGGCTGTAGCCGGGGAGCTGTTTTTT

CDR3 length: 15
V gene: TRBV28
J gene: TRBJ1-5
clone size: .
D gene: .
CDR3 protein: CASSTGTPGYQPQHF
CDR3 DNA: TGTGCCAGCAGTACCGGGACTCCAGGTTATCAGCCCCAGCATTTT

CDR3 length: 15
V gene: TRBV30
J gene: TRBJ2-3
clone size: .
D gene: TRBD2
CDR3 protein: CAWRDPGLYTDTQYF
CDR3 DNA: TGTGCCTGGAGGGATCCGGGACTATACACAGATACGCAGTATTTT

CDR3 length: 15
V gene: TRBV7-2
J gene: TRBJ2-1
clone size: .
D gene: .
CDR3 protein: CASSHPGGTYNEQFF
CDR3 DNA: TGTGCCAGCAGCCACCCCGGGGGCACCTACAATGAGCAGTTCTTC